In this sample, the clone carrying this TCR beta chain turned up many times. The antigen remains unidentified. The library was built from roughly 400 ng RNA with molecular barcoded adaptors for alpha/delta and beta/gamma chains. TCRdb passed the reads through MiXCR, listing each CDR3 protein once. Of about 30,000 distinct CDR3 sequences listed, less than 20% were seen once; the top ten hold 16%. The entry originates in a study of read filtering for tumor transcriptome and immune sequencing. Turning to the study itself: Transcriptome libraries were built from DNase-treated RNA.

Notes on the study in general: RNA-seq captured clonotypes less deeply and reliably than IR-seq. Single-read clonotypes: roughly 82% of IR-seq clonotypes (around 3.6% of reads), 74.6% of RNA-seq clonotypes (roughly 49% of reads).

The receptor was isolated from a donor at least 40 years old with multiple myeloma. Input material: a population of CD138-negative cells sorted from bone marrow.

The CDR3 region is CASSQDMRGTYTGELFF. CDR3 coding DNA: TGCGCCAGCAGCCAAGATATGCGGGGGACCTACACCGGGGAGCTGTTTTTT. The rearrangement joins TRBV4-1 to TRBJ2-2; 7 nucleotides agree with TRBD2. With V trimmed by 0 bases and J by 3 bases, 7 bases remained unmatched. The CDR3 consists of 17 residues. CDR1 is MGHRA, CDR2 YSYEKL, per germline.